Listed here are 2 T cell receptor beta chains from one sample, sequenced in a study of T cell responses to AZD1222 COVID-19 vaccine. Sequenced by immunoSEQ multiplex PCR; TCRdb stores in-frame clones only, minus some. This sample has around 140,000 clones, with nearly 95% found just once. The sequencing here drew on peripheral blood, taken 28 days after the second AZD1222 dose. These receptors were collected from an adult who received the AZD1222 COVID-19 vaccine.

The chain employs TRBV19 and TRBJ1-1; D is undetermined. Looked up from germline, CDR1 is LNHDA and CDR2 is SQIVND (reference sequence). This CDR3 spans 10 amino acids. The V and J ends lost 7 bases and 7 bases respectively, with 7 bases between them. Here the CDR3 reads CASKGFEAFF. CDR3 sequence (DNA): TGTGCCAGTAAGGGCTTTGAAGCTTTCTTT.

The V and J genes are TRBV9 and TRBJ2-1, with D unclear. V was cut by 5 bases and J by 6 bases, with 27 bases left in between. From germline, CDR1 is SGDLS and CDR2 YYNGEE. The CDR3 runs 18 residues. The CDR3: CASSRREGNPKVGNEQFF. The CDR3 DNA reads TGTGCCAGCAGTCGTAGGGAAGGGAATCCTAAGGTGGGCAATGAGCAGTTCTTC.